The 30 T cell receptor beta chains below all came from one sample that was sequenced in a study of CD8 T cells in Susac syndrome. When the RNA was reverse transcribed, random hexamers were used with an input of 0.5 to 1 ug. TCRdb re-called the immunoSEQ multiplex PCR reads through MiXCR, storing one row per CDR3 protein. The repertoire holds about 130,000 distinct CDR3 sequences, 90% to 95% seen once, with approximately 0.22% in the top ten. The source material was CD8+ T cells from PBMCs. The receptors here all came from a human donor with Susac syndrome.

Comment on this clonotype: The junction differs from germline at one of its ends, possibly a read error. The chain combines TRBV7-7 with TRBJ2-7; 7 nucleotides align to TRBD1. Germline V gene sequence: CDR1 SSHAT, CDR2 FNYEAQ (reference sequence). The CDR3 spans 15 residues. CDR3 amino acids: CASSFRQGSSYEQYF. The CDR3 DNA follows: TGTGCTAGCAGCTTCCGACAGGGAAGCTCCTACGAGCAGTACTTC.

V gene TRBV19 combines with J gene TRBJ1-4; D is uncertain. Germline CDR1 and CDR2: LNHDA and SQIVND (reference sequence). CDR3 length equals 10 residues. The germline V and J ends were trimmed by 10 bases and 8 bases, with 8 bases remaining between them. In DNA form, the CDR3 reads TGTGCCACTTCCTCGGAAAAACTGTTTTTT. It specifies CATSSEKLFF.

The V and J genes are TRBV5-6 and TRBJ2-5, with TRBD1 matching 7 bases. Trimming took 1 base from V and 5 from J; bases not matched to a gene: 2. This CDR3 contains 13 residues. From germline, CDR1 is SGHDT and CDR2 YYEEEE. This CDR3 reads CASSLQGVETQYF. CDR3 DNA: TGTGCCAGCAGCTTGCAGGGGGTCGAGACCCAGTACTTC. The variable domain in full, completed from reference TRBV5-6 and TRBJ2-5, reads DAGVTQSPTHLIKTRGQQVTLRCSPKSGHDTVSWYQQALGQGPQFIFQYYEEEERQRGNFPDRFSGHQFPNYSSELNVNALLLGDSALYLCASSLQGVETQYFGPGTRLLVL.

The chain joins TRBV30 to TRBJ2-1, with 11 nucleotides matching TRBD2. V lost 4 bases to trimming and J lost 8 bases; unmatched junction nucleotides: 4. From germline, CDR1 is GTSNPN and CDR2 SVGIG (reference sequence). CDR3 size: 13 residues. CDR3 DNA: TGTGCCTGGACTAGCGGGAGGATTCATGAGCAGTTCTTC. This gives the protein CAWTSGRIHEQFF. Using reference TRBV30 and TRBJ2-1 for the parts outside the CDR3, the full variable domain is SQTIHQWPATLVQPVGSPLSLECTVEGTSNPNLYWYRQAAGRGLQLLFYSVGIGQISSEVPQNLSASRPQDRQFILSSKKLLLSDSGFYLCAWTSGRIHEQFFGPGTRLTVL.

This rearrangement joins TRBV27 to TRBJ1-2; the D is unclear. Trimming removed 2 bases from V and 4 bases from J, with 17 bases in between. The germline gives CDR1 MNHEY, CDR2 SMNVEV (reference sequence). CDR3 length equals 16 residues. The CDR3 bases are TGTGCCAGCAGTTTAAGCGGTCGTAGTGACCTCTATGGCTACACCTTC. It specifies CASSLSGRSDLYGYTF.

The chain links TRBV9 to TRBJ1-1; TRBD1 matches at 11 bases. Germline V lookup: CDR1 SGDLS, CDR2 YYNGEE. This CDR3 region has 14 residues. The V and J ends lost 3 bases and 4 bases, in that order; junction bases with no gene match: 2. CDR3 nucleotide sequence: TGTGCCAGCAGCGCCGGGACAGGGGGCACTGAAGCTTTCTTT. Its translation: CASSAGTGGTEAFF.

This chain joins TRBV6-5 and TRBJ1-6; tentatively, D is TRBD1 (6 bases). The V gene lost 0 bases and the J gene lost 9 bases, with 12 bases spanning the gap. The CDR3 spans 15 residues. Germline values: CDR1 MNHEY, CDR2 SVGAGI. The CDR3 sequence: CASSYSTQGGSPLHF. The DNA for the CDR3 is TGTGCCAGCAGTTACTCGACACAGGGAGGTTCACCCCTCCACTTT.

The DNA of the CDR3 is TGCAGTGCTCTCCCGGGGCTAGCGGGAGGGATTCGGGCAGATACGCAGTATTTT. Translation: CSALPGLAGGIRADTQYF. V and J are TRBV20-1 and TRBJ2-3; 12 nucleotides line up with TRBD2. The CDR3 is made up of 18 amino acids. Germline assignment: CDR1 DFQATT and CDR2 SNEGSKA (reference sequence). The trim removed 5 bases at V and 4 bases at J, leaving 16 bases unmatched.

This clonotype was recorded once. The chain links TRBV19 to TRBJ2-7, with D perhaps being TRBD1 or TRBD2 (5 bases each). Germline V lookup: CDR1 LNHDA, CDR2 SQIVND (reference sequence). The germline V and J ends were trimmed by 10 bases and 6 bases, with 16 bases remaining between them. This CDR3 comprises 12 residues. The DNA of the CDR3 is TGTGCCACCAGGGCGGGTAAGGGCGAGCAGTACTTC. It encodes CATRAGKGEQYF.

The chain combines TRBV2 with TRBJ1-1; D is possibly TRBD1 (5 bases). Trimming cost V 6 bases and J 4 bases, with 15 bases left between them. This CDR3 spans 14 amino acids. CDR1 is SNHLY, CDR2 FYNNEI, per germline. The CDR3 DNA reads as TGTGCCAGCAGAGGATCCCCGGGACGCACTGAAGCTTTCTTT. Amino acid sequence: CASRGSPGRTEAFF.

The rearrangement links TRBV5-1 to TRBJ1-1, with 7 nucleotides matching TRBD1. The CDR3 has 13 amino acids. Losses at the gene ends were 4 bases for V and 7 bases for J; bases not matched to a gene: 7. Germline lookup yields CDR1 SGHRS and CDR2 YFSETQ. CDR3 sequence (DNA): TGCGCCAGCAGCCCAGGGGGTCGGCATGAAGCTTTCTTT. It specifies CASSPGGRHEAFF. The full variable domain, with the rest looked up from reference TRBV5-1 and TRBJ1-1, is KAGVTQTPRYLIKTRGQQVTLSCSPISGHRSVSWYQQTPGQGLQFLFEYFSETQRNKGNFPGRFSGRQFSNSRSEMNVSTLELGDSALYLCASSPGGRHEAFFGQGTRLTVV.

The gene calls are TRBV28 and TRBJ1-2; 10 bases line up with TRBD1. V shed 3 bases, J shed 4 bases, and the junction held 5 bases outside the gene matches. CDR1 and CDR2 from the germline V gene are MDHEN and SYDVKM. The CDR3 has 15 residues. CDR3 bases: TGTGCCAGCAGTTTGACAGGGGGCGCGGGCTATGGCTACACCTTC. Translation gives CASSLTGGAGYGYTF.

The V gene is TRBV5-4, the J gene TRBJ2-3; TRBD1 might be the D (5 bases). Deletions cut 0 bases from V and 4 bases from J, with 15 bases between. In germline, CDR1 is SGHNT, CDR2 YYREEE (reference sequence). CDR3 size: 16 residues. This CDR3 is CASSLGGPLGPDTQYF. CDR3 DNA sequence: TGTGCCAGCAGCTTGGGGGGCCCCTTGGGGCCAGATACGCAGTATTTT. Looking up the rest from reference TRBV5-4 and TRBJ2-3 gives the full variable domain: ETGVTQSPTHLIKTRGQQVTLRCSSQSGHNTVSWYQQALGQGPQFIFQYYREEENGRGNFPPRFSGLQFPNYSSELNVNALELDDSALYLCASSLGGPLGPDTQYFGPGTRLTVL.

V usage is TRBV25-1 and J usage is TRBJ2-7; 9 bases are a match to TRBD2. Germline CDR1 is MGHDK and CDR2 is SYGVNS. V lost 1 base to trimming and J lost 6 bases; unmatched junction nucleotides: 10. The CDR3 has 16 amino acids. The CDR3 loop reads CASSESQQREVGEQYF. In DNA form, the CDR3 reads TGTGCCAGCAGTGAATCCCAACAGCGGGAGGTCGGCGAGCAGTACTTC.

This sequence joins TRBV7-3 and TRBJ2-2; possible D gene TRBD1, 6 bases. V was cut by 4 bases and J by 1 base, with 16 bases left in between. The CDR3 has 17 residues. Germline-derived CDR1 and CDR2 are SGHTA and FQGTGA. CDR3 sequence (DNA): TGTGCCAGCAGCTCCCCAGGTGGGGGCCAGAACACCGGGGAGCTGTTTTTT. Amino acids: CASSSPGGGQNTGELFF.

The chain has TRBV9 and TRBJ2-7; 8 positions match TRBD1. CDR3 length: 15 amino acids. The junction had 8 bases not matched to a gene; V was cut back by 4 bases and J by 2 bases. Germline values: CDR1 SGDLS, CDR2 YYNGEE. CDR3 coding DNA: TGTGCCAGCAGCTCACCAGGGGGCAACCCCTACGAGCAGTACTTC. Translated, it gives CASSSPGGNPYEQYF.

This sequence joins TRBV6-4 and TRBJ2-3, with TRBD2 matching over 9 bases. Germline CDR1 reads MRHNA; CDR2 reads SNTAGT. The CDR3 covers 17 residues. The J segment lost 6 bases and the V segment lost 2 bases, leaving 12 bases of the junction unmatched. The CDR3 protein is CASSDGISGSGPDTQYF. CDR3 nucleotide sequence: TGTGCCAGCAGTGACGGGATTAGCGGGAGCGGGCCCGATACGCAGTATTTT.

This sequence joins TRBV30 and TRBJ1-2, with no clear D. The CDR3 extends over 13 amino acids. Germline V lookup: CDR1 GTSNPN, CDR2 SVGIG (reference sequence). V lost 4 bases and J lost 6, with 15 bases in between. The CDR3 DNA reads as TGTGCCTGGACCACCACTCAAGGACATGGCTACACCTTC. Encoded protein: CAWTTTQGHGYTF.

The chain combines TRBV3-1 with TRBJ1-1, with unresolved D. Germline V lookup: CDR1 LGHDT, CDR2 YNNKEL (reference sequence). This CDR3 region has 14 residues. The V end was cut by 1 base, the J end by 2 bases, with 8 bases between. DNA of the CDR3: TGTGCCAGCAGCCAAGCCCCCACAAACACTGAAGCTTTCTTT. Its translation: CASSQAPTNTEAFF.

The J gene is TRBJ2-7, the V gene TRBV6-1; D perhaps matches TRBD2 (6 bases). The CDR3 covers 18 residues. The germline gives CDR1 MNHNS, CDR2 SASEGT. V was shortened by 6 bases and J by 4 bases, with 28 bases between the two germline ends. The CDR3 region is CASSPPTRGYPPRYEQYF. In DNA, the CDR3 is TGTGCCAGCAGCCCTCCCACGCGGGGCTACCCCCCTCGGTACGAGCAGTACTTC.

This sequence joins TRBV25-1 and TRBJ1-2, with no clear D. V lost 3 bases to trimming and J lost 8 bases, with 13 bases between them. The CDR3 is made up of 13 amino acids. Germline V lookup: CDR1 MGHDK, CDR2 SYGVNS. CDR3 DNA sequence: TGTGCCAGCAGTGATTCAACACCTTGGGGCTACACCTTC. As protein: CASSDSTPWGYTF.

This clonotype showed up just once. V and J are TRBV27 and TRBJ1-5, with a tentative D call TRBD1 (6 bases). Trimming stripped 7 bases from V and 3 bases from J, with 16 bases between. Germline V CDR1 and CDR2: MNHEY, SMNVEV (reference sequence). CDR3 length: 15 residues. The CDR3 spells CASNPRGSINQPQHF. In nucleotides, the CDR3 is TGTGCCAGCAACCCGAGGGGGAGCATCAATCAGCCCCAGCATTTT.

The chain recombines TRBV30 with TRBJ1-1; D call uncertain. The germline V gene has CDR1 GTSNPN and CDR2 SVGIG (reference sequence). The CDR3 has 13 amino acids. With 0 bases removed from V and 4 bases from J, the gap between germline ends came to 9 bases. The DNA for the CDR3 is TGTGCCTGGAGTGTGGAACTGATCACTGAAGCTTTCTTT. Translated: CAWSVELITEAFF.

This CDR3 reads CSAKAGGEYGYTF. The DNA of the CDR3 is TGCAGTGCTAAGGCAGGGGGCGAATATGGCTACACCTTC. The V and J genes are TRBV20-1 and TRBJ1-2; 8 bases map to TRBD1. There are 13 residues in the CDR3. Losses at the gene ends were 4 bases for V and 5 bases for J; bases not matched to a gene: 6. The germline gives CDR1 DFQATT, CDR2 SNEGSKA (reference sequence).

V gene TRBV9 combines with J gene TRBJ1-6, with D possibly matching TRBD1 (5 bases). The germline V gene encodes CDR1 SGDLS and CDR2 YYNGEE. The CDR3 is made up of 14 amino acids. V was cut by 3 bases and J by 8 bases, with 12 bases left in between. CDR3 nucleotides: TGTGCCAGCAGCGCACGGGACGGTTATTCACCCCTCCACTTT. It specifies CASSARDGYSPLHF.

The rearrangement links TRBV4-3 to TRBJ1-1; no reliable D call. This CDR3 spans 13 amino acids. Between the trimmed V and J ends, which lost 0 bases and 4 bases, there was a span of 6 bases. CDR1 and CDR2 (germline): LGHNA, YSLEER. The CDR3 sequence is CASSQDRFTEAFF. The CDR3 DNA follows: TGCGCCAGCAGCCAAGACAGGTTCACTGAAGCTTTCTTT.

The CDR3 coding sequence is TGTGCCAGCAGCCGGGGACAGTACAATGAGCAGTTCTTC. This translates into CASSRGQYNEQFF. The genes are TRBV6-5 and TRBJ2-1; 7 positions match TRBD1. With V trimmed by 6 bases and J by 4 bases, 3 bases remained unmatched. This CDR3 spans 13 amino acids. Per germline, CDR1 MNHEY and CDR2 SVGAGI.

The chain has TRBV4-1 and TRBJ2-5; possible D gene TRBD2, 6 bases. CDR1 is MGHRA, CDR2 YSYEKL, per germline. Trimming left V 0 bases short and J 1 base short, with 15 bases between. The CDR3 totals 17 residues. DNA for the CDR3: TGCGCCAGCAGCCAAGATGGGGGGAGTGGGAGCCAAGAGACCCAGTACTTC. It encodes CASSQDGGSGSQETQYF.

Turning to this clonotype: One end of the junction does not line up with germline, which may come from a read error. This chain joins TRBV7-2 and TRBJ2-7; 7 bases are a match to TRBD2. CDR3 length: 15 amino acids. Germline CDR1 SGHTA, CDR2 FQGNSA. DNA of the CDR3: TGTGCCAGCAGTGGGGGGACTACGGCACCCTATGAGCAGTACTTC. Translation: CASSGGTTAPYEQYF.

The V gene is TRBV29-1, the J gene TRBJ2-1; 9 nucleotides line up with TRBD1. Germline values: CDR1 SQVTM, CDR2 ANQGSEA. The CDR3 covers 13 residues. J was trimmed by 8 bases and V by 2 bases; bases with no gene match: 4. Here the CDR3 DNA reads TGCAGCGTTGAAAGTGGGACAGGGTATGAGCAGTTCTTC. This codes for CSVESGTGYEQFF.